These T cell receptor beta chains were read from a single sample in a study of circulating CD8 cells and anti-PD-1 response in melanoma. TCRdb ran MiXCR on the reads and lists one entry per CDR3 protein. The repertoire holds just over 650 distinct CDR3 sequences, with around 8% as singletons. Sequencing used CD8+ T cells from PBMCs, obtained at baseline or after one month of anti-PD-1 therapy (not recorded which). These receptors originate from a human donor with melanoma. Both conserved end residues are part of each CDR3. D genes are given only for firm matches. Rows may omit the clone size; those that give it use once, few, many or a size class.

abundance: large
j_gene: TRBJ2-7
v_gene: TRBV20-1
d_gene: -
CDR3aa: CSARDNSPGVYEQYF
CDR3nt: TGCAGTGCTAGAGATAATTCCCCAGGCGTCTACGAGCAGTACTTC

abundance: large
j_gene: TRBJ2-3
v_gene: TRBV20-1
d_gene: TRBD1
CDR3aa: CSAADRAEADTQYF
CDR3nt: TGCAGTGCTGCGGACAGGGCCGAAGCAGATACGCAGTATTTT

abundance: large
j_gene: TRBJ2-2
v_gene: TRBV9
d_gene: TRBD1
CDR3aa: CASSASPQGAANTGELFF
CDR3nt: TGTGCCAGCAGCGCTTCGCCCCAGGGGGCGGCGAACACCGGGGAGCTGTTTTTT

abundance: large
j_gene: TRBJ2-1
v_gene: TRBV29-1
d_gene: -
CDR3aa: CSSRIWNNEQFF
CDR3nt: TGCAGCTCCCGGATTTGGAACAATGAGCAGTTCTTC

abundance: large
j_gene: TRBJ2-5
v_gene: TRBV29-1
d_gene: -
CDR3aa: CSVEKDYQETQYF
CDR3nt: TGCAGCGTTGAAAAGGACTACCAAGAGACCCAGTACTTC

abundance: medium-sized
j_gene: TRBJ2-7
v_gene: TRBV30
d_gene: -
CDR3aa: CAWSVAYEQYF
CDR3nt: TGTGCCTGGAGTGTTGCCTACGAGCAGTACTTC

abundance: -
j_gene: TRBJ2-7
v_gene: TRBV6-6
d_gene: -
CDR3aa: CASSYSQGHEQYF
CDR3nt: TGTGCCAGCAGTTACTCTCAGGGGCACGAGCAGTACTTC

abundance: large
j_gene: TRBJ1-4
v_gene: TRBV6-6
d_gene: -
CDR3aa: CASSPTGGEDEKLFF
CDR3nt: TGTGCCAGCAGTCCCACGGGGGGTGAGGATGAAAAACTGTTTTTT

abundance: large
j_gene: TRBJ1-6
v_gene: TRBV11-2
d_gene: -
CDR3aa: CASSRAGNNSPLHF
CDR3nt: TGTGCCAGCAGCCGGGCAGGGAATAATTCACCCCTCCACTTT

abundance: medium-sized
j_gene: TRBJ2-1
v_gene: TRBV20-1
d_gene: -
CDR3aa: CSALTWRDFNEQFF
CDR3nt: TGCAGTGCCCTAACCTGGCGGGACTTCAATGAGCAGTTCTTC

abundance: few
j_gene: TRBJ2-1
v_gene: TRBV7-3
d_gene: -
CDR3aa: CASSSDGNEQFF
CDR3nt: TGTGCCAGCAGCTCTGACGGAAATGAGCAGTTCTTC

abundance: medium-sized
j_gene: TRBJ1-2
v_gene: TRBV19
d_gene: TRBD1
CDR3aa: CASSITGGASDGYTF
CDR3nt: TGTGCCAGTAGTATAACAGGGGGCGCGTCGGATGGCTACACCTTC

abundance: large
j_gene: TRBJ2-2
v_gene: TRBV7-3
d_gene: -
CDR3aa: CASSFGLGTGELFF
CDR3nt: TGTGCCAGCAGCTTCGGCCTAGGGACCGGGGAGCTGTTTTTT

abundance: large
j_gene: TRBJ2-7
v_gene: TRBV20-1
d_gene: -
CDR3aa: CSASPWAPEGTYEQYF
CDR3nt: TGCAGTGCTAGTCCCTGGGCGCCGGAGGGGACCTACGAGCAGTACTTC

abundance: medium-sized
j_gene: TRBJ2-1
v_gene: TRBV29-1
d_gene: -
CDR3aa: CSAPPTSRSSYNEQFF
CDR3nt: TGCAGCGCACCACCGACTAGTCGGAGCTCCTACAATGAGCAGTTCTTC

abundance: few
j_gene: TRBJ1-6
v_gene: TRBV19
d_gene: -
CDR3aa: CASSIGENSPLHF
CDR3nt: TGTGCCAGTAGTATAGGGGAGAATTCACCCCTCCACTTT

abundance: large
j_gene: TRBJ1-1
v_gene: TRBV19
d_gene: -
CDR3aa: CASSQVRHTEAFF
CDR3nt: TGTGCCAGTAGTCAGGTCAGGCACACTGAAGCTTTCTTT

abundance: large
j_gene: TRBJ2-3
v_gene: TRBV19
d_gene: -
CDR3aa: CASSIRPYTQYF
CDR3nt: TGTGCCAGTAGTATTCGGCCCTATACGCAGTATTTT

abundance: few
j_gene: TRBJ1-1
v_gene: TRBV5-6
d_gene: TRBD1
CDR3aa: CASSLVQGATEAFF
CDR3nt: TGTGCCAGCAGCTTGGTCCAGGGGGCAACTGAAGCTTTCTTT

abundance: -
j_gene: TRBJ2-7
v_gene: TRBV28
d_gene: -
CDR3aa: CASTGRNDGSSSREQYF
CDR3nt: TGTGCCAGCACCGGGAGAAACGACGGGTCGAGCTCCCGCGAGCAGTACTTC

abundance: large
j_gene: TRBJ2-7
v_gene: TRBV4-1
d_gene: -
CDR3aa: CASSQDRSSLGEQYF
CDR3nt: TGCGCCAGCAGCCAAGATCGGAGCTCTTTGGGCGAGCAGTACTTC

abundance: large
j_gene: TRBJ2-7
v_gene: TRBV2
d_gene: -
CDR3aa: CASSEVAGALYEQYF
CDR3nt: TGTGCCAGCAGTGAGGTGGCAGGCGCTCTCTACGAGCAGTACTTC

abundance: large
j_gene: TRBJ2-6
v_gene: TRBV4-3
d_gene: TRBD1
CDR3aa: CASSQLAGTGSSGANVLTF
CDR3nt: TGCGCCAGCAGCCAACTGGCCGGGACAGGGAGCTCTGGGGCCAACGTCCTGACTTTC

abundance: large
j_gene: TRBJ1-1
v_gene: TRBV7-2
d_gene: -
CDR3aa: CASSGGMNTEAFF
CDR3nt: TGTGCCAGCAGCGGAGGCATGAACACTGAAGCTTTCTTT

abundance: large
j_gene: TRBJ2-3
v_gene: TRBV3-1
d_gene: TRBD1
CDR3aa: CASSRDRVYTDTQYF
CDR3nt: TGTGCCAGCAGCCGAGACAGGGTTTACACAGATACGCAGTATTTT

abundance: large
j_gene: TRBJ2-7
v_gene: TRBV19
d_gene: -
CDR3aa: CASRPGPRDYEQYF
CDR3nt: TGTGCCAGTAGGCCGGGACCTAGGGACTACGAGCAGTACTTC

abundance: large
j_gene: TRBJ1-1
v_gene: TRBV6-5
d_gene: -
CDR3aa: CASSPPGPEAFF
CDR3nt: TGTGCCAGCAGTCCCCCAGGCCCTGAAGCTTTCTTT

abundance: large
j_gene: TRBJ2-2
v_gene: TRBV7-2
d_gene: -
CDR3aa: CASSLDPNTGELFF
CDR3nt: TGTGCCAGCAGCTTAGACCCGAACACCGGGGAGCTGTTTTTT

abundance: large
j_gene: TRBJ1-1
v_gene: TRBV20-1
d_gene: -
CDR3aa: CSAPPSDVVTEAFF
CDR3nt: TGCAGTGCACCTCCCAGCGATGTGGTCACTGAAGCTTTCTTT

abundance: large
j_gene: TRBJ2-2
v_gene: TRBV5-4
d_gene: -
CDR3aa: CASSETTGELFF
CDR3nt: TGTGCCAGCAGCGAAACCACCGGGGAGCTGTTTTTT

abundance: large
j_gene: TRBJ2-1
v_gene: TRBV7-2
d_gene: -
CDR3aa: CASSLALGQYSYNEQFF
CDR3nt: TGTGCCAGCAGCTTAGCCCTAGGACAGTACTCCTACAATGAGCAGTTCTTC

abundance: medium-sized
j_gene: TRBJ1-5
v_gene: TRBV19
d_gene: -
CDR3aa: CASTGVPGGNQPQHF
CDR3nt: TGTGCCAGTACCGGGGTCCCGGGCGGCAATCAGCCCCAGCATTTT

abundance: large
j_gene: TRBJ2-1
v_gene: TRBV6-5
d_gene: -
CDR3aa: CASSPSVGSYNEQFF
CDR3nt: TGTGCCAGCAGCCCAAGCGTTGGCTCCTACAATGAGCAGTTCTTC

abundance: medium-sized
j_gene: TRBJ1-2
v_gene: TRBV20-1
d_gene: -
CDR3aa: CSARGPGQNHYGYTF
CDR3nt: TGCAGTGCTAGAGGTCCAGGACAGAATCACTATGGCTACACCTTC

abundance: medium-sized
j_gene: TRBJ2-7
v_gene: TRBV20-1
d_gene: -
CDR3aa: CSARGLGTDEQYF
CDR3nt: TGCAGTGCTAGAGGACTAGGGACCGACGAGCAGTACTTC

abundance: large
j_gene: TRBJ1-3
v_gene: TRBV7-2
d_gene: -
CDR3aa: CASSPMMSGNTIYF
CDR3nt: TGTGCCAGCAGTCCCATGATGTCTGGAAACACCATATATTTT

abundance: large
j_gene: TRBJ2-7
v_gene: TRBV20-1
d_gene: -
CDR3aa: CSASGGLTYEQYF
CDR3nt: TGCAGTGCTAGCGGGGGCCTTACCTACGAGCAGTACTTC

abundance: medium-sized
j_gene: TRBJ2-7
v_gene: TRBV28
d_gene: -
CDR3aa: CASSPASYEQYF
CDR3nt: TGTGCCAGCAGCCCTGCGTCCTACGAGCAGTACTTC

abundance: medium-sized
j_gene: TRBJ2-4
v_gene: TRBV7-9
d_gene: -
CDR3aa: CASSLAGDRGIQYF
CDR3nt: TGTGCCAGCAGCTTAGCTGGGGACCGAGGCATTCAGTACTTC

abundance: medium-sized
j_gene: TRBJ2-2
v_gene: TRBV29-1
d_gene: -
CDR3aa: CSVDGGTGELFF
CDR3nt: TGCAGCGTTGACGGGGGAACCGGGGAGCTGTTTTTT

abundance: large
j_gene: TRBJ2-3
v_gene: TRBV7-3
d_gene: -
CDR3aa: CASSLFTGRDTQYF
CDR3nt: TGTGCCAGCAGCTTATTCACCGGTCGGGATACGCAGTATTTT

abundance: large
j_gene: TRBJ2-7
v_gene: TRBV29-1
d_gene: -
CDR3aa: CSARDLIYDEQYF
CDR3nt: TGCAGCGCTCGGGACCTAATTTACGACGAGCAGTACTTC